A selection of T cell receptor beta chains follows, all from one sample in a study of control samples from healthy donors and cancer patients. Clones were read by immunoSEQ multiplex PCR, and TCRdb kept only the in-frame ones, dropping some. In the table there are some 71,000 clones, 70% to 90% of which are singletons. The sequenced material came from PBMCs. Source of these receptors: a woman aged 50 to 60 with head and neck cancer. Both conserved end residues are part of each CDR3. A D gene is named only where the DNA matches it firmly. Rows may omit the clone size; those that give it use once, few, many or a size class.

len,d_gene,v_gene,j_gene,abundance,CDR3nt,CDR3aa
16,TRBD2,TRBV3-1/TRBV3-2,TRBJ2-3,-,TGTGCCAGCAGCCCCCGGGCTAGCGGGGGCCCAGATACGCAGTATTTT,CASSPRASGGPDTQYF
13,TRBD1,TRBV28,TRBJ1-1,-,TGTGCCAGCTTCCGCAGGGGGACCACTGAAGCTTTCTTT,CASFRRGTTEAFF
17,TRBD2,TRBV9,TRBJ2-5,-,TGTGCCAGCAGCCCAGGACTAGCGGGGGGGCCGCGAGAGACCCAGTACTTC,CASSPGLAGGPRETQYF
15,-,TRBV7-9,TRBJ1-3,-,TGTGCCAGCAGCTTAGTCGGCAGCTCTGGAAACACCATATATTTT,CASSLVGSSGNTIYF
15,-,TRBV11-2,TRBJ2-5,-,TGTGCCAGCAGCTCACCCCTGGTCCCGGTAGAGACCCAGTACTTC,CASSSPLVPVETQYF
18,TRBD2,TRBV5-1,TRBJ2-3,-,TGCGCCAGCAGCTTAGGGACTAGCGGGGGACCTAGCACAGATACGCAGTATTTT,CASSLGTSGGPSTDTQYF
15,-,TRBV13,TRBJ1-3,-,TGTGCCAGCAGCCCTCAGGGGCTAGGTGGAAACACCATATATTTT,CASSPQGLGGNTIYF
16,TRBD2,TRBV7-2,TRBJ2-2,-,TGTGCCAGCAACGAGGGCGGGGGGCCGAACACCGGGGAGCTGTTTTTT,CASNEGGGPNTGELFF
15,TRBD2,TRBV9,TRBJ2-7,-,TGTGCCAGCAGCGTAGCGGCGGGGGAACGCTACGAGCAGTACTTC,CASSVAAGERYEQYF
15,TRBD2,TRBV3-1/TRBV3-2,TRBJ2-5,-,TGTGCCAGCAGAGGGACTAGCGGGGGGTGGGAGACCCAGTACTTC,CASRGTSGGWETQYF
14,-,TRBV11-2,TRBJ1-1,-,TGTGCCAGCAGCTTAGATCTCCCAGGGGTTGAAGCTTTCTTT,CASSLDLPGVEAFF
17,TRBD2,TRBV19,TRBJ2-2,-,TGTGCCAGTAGCCGCCGACTAGCGGGGGCCTACACCGGGGAGCTGTTTTTT,CASSRRLAGAYTGELFF
14,-,TRBV29-1,TRBJ2-6,-,TGCAGCGTTGATGACGGCTCTGGGGCCAACGTCCTGACTTTC,CSVDDGSGANVLTF
16,-,TRBV11-3,TRBJ1-2,-,TGTGCCAGCAGCTTCCCCCTTCGGGATAGGGACTATGGCTACACCTTC,CASSFPLRDRDYGYTF
18,TRBD1,TRBV2,TRBJ1-6,-,TGTGCCAGCAGTCACCCGGGGGAACAGGGGTCGCAGATTTCACCCCTCCACTTT,CASSHPGEQGSQISPLHF
14,-,TRBV5-6,TRBJ1-5,-,TGTGCCAGCAGCTCCCGACAGGCCAATCAGCCCCAGCATTTT,CASSSRQANQPQHF
16,-,TRBV28,TRBJ2-1,-,TGTGCCAGCAGTTTTCCCCCGGGACACGGCTACAATGAGCAGTTCTTC,CASSFPPGHGYNEQFF
17,TRBD1,TRBV7-9,TRBJ1-1,-,TGTGCCAGCAGCTTCGGGGGGACAGGGGGTATGAACACTGAAGCTTTCTTT,CASSFGGTGGMNTEAFF
13,-,TRBV27,TRBJ1-6,-,TGTGCCAGCAGTTTGAGATTTGATTCACCCCTCCACTTT,CASSLRFDSPLHF
17,-,TRBV4-2,TRBJ1-5,few,TGTGCCAGCAGCCAAGGACCGGACATTTCAGGCAATCAGCCCCAGCATTTT,CASSQGPDISGNQPQHF
13,-,TRBV10-2,TRBJ2-7,once,TGCGCCAGCAGGAGGGACGGATCCTACGAGCAGTACTTC,CASRRDGSYEQYF
19,TRBD1,TRBV12-5,TRBJ2-2,-,TGTGCTAGTGGTTTTGGCACGGGACAGGGTATCCCGGTCACCGGGGAGCTGTTTTTT,CASGFGTGQGIPVTGELFF
16,TRBD1,TRBV19,TRBJ1-2,-,TGTGCCAGTACGGCCCCCGGGAGGACAGGGGGCGATGGCTACACCTTC,CASTAPGRTGGDGYTF
13,-,TRBV4-2,TRBJ1-2,-,TGTGCCAGCAGCCAAGACTTCGCGAGAGGCTACACCTTC,CASSQDFARGYTF
16,TRBD2,TRBV4-3,TRBJ2-3,-,TGCGCCAGCAGCCAGGCAAGCGGGGGGCACACAGATACGCAGTATTTT,CASSQASGGHTDTQYF
16,TRBD1,TRBV18,TRBJ1-1,-,TGTGCCAGCTCACCCCTACGGACAGGGACGAACACTGAAGCTTTCTTT,CASSPLRTGTNTEAFF
14,-,TRBV20-1,TRBJ2-3,-,TGCAGTGCGAGTAGGGGGGCTAGCACAGATACGCAGTATTTT,CSASRGASTDTQYF
14,-,TRBV11-2,TRBJ2-7,-,TGTGCCAGCTCCTTGGGGGGCGCATCCTACGAGCAGTACTTC,CASSLGGASYEQYF
15,-,TRBV6-2/TRBV6-3,TRBJ2-5,few,TGTGCCAGCAGCCAAAGAAAGGGGGGACAAGAGACCCAGTACTTC,CASSQRKGGQETQYF
17,TRBD1,TRBV4-1,TRBJ2-1,-,TGCGCCAGCAGCCAGCCCCCAGGGGGTACGGCCTACAATGAGCAGTTCTTC,CASSQPPGGTAYNEQFF
17,-,TRBV30,TRBJ1-3,-,TGTGCCTGGAGTGTACAAAGGACTTCCCGCTCTGGAAACACCATATATTTT,CAWSVQRTSRSGNTIYF
12,-,TRBV6-1,TRBJ1-3,-,TGTGCCAGCAGTGAAATCAGATTTGCCATATATTTT,CASSEIRFAIYF
18,TRBD1,TRBV6-4,TRBJ1-5,-,TGTGCCAGCAGTGACGAGACAGGGTCCCTCCATAGCAATCAGCCCCAGCATTTT,CASSDETGSLHSNQPQHF